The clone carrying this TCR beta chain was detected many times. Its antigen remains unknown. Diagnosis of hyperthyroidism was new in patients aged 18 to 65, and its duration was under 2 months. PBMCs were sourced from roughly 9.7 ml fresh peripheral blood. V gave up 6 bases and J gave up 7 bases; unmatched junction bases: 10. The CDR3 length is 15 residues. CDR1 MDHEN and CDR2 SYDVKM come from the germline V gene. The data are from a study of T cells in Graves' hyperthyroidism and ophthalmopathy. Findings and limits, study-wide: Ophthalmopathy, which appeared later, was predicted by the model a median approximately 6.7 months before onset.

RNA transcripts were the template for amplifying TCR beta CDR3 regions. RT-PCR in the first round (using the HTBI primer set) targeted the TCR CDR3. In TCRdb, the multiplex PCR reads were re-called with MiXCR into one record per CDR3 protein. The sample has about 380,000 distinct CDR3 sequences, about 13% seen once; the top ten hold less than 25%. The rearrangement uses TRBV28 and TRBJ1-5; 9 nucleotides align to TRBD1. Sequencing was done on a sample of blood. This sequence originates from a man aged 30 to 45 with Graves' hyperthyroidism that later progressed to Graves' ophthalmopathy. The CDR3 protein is CASSHDRGRRQPQHF. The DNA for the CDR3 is TGTGCCAGCAGCCATGACAGGGGGAGAAGACAGCCCCAGCATTTT.